The 17 T cell receptor beta chains listed next were all sequenced from one sample in a study of high-grade serous ovarian cancer treatment subgroups (dated by TCRdb to the early 2020s). The library was built by means of the immunoSEQ multiplex PCR assay. Not all clones reach the TCRdb copy of this immuneACCESS table, which keeps in-frame sequences only. Checked studies attribute under half of the gap to unresolved V genes and leave the rest unexplained. Counted in this sample were under 4,000 clones; almost 80% of them appeared once. The biggest ten clones account for about 8.4% of the sample. Tumor samples were obtained before definitive surgery or chemotherapy. Sample: tumor tissue. Receptor source: a human donor with high-grade serous ovarian cancer.

This chain uses TRBV6-4 with TRBJ1-5; D might be TRBD1 (6 bases). V dropped 4 bases and J dropped 1 base, with 11 bases sitting between them. Germline V gene data show CDR1 as MRHNA and CDR2 as SNTAGT. The CDR3 has 15 amino acids. CDR3 amino acids: CASSVRGQSNQPQHF. CDR3 bases: TGTGCCAGCAGTGTTCGGGGACAAAGCAATCAGCCCCAGCATTTT.

The chain has TRBV6-4 and TRBJ2-3; 8 nucleotides align to TRBD2. CDR1 MRHNA and CDR2 SNTAGT come from the germline V gene. The V gene end was trimmed by 0 bases and the J gene end by 3 bases; junction bases not matched to a gene: 5. This CDR3 region has 16 residues. The CDR3 DNA reads as TGTGCCAGCAGTGACTCGAATAGCGGGGAAACAGATACGCAGTATTTT. This encodes CASSDSNSGETDTQYF.

The gene calls are TRBV6-5 and TRBJ2-7; possible D gene TRBD1, 6 bases. Germline V gives CDR1 MNHEY, CDR2 SVGAGI. The CDR3 totals 16 residues. The V end lost 4 bases, the J end lost 2 bases, and 18 bases lay between the germline ends. The CDR3 bases are TGTGCCAGCAGTTCAGGGGCGACAGCACGGCCCTACGAGCAGTACTTC. Its translation is CASSSGATARPYEQYF.

Comment on this clone: This sample also contains other DNA sequences that code for the same CDR3. The CDR3 DNA follows: TGTGCCAGCAGCCAAGAGGCGACGAGCTCCTACAATGAGCAGTTCTTC. Protein: CASSQEATSSYNEQFF. The chain couples TRBV4-2 to TRBJ2-1; D uncertain. The CDR3 totals 16 residues. V was shortened by 0 bases and J by 0 bases, with 9 bases between the two germline ends. Germline V CDR1 and CDR2: LGHNA, YNFKEQ.

The CDR3 bases are TGTGCCAGCAGTTTGTCCTCAGGGATCGACGAGCAGTACTTC. Residues: CASSLSSGIDEQYF. The V gene is TRBV28, the J gene TRBJ2-7; maybe TRBD1 (5 bases). Germline V lookup: CDR1 MDHEN, CDR2 SYDVKM. This CDR3 spans 14 amino acids. The V end was cut by 3 bases, the J end by 5 bases, with 14 bases between.

J is TRBJ1-2 and V is TRBV18, with D perhaps TRBD1 (5 bases). The germline V gene has CDR1 KGHSH and CDR2 LQKENI. The CDR3 extends over 15 amino acids. V lost 1 base and J lost 2, with 11 bases in between. CDR3 region: CASSPRGGVNYGYTF. The CDR3 bases are TGTGCCAGCTCACCACGGGGAGGGGTGAACTATGGCTACACCTTC.

The rearrangement links TRBV5-1 to TRBJ2-1; 10 bases match TRBD1. Germline trimming cut 0 bases from V and 8 bases from J; bases unmatched to any gene: 5. The CDR3 runs to 15 residues. The germline V gene has CDR1 SGHRS and CDR2 YFSETQ. Here the CDR3 reads CASSLGGQGGYEQFF. In DNA, the CDR3 is TGCGCCAGCAGCTTGGGAGGACAGGGGGGGTATGAGCAGTTCTTC.

The rearrangement uses TRBV2 and TRBJ1-1; 8 bases line up with TRBD1. This CDR3 region has 13 residues. CDR1 is SNHLY, CDR2 FYNNEI, per germline. Trimming removed 5 bases from V and 3 bases from J; junction bases left unmatched: 2. CDR3 nucleotides: TGTGCCAGCAGTCGGGACAGGCACACTGAAGCTTTCTTT. Protein product: CASSRDRHTEAFF.

The chain links TRBV4-2 to TRBJ2-3; 7 bases agree with TRBD1. J lost 4 bases, V lost 1 base, and 11 bases had no gene match. Germline loops: CDR1 LGHNA, CDR2 YNFKEQ. The CDR3 totals 17 residues. This CDR3 is CASSQARGFGVSDTQYF. Here the CDR3 DNA reads TGTGCCAGCAGCCAAGCCAGGGGGTTCGGAGTATCAGATACGCAGTATTTT.

The J gene is TRBJ1-5, the V gene TRBV11-2, with TRBD1 as a possible D gene (5 bases). CDR3 size: 15 residues. Germline CDR1 and CDR2: SGHAT and FQNNGV. Trimming removed 3 bases from V and 1 base from J, with 10 bases in between. The CDR3 coding sequence is TGTGCCAGCAGCTTGGCGGGGGGAAGCAATCAGCCCCAGCATTTT. Translated: CASSLAGGSNQPQHF.

The chain uses TRBV6-5 and TRBJ2-2; 13 bases agree with TRBD2. Trimming removed 2 bases from V and 6 bases from J; junction bases left unmatched: 3. The germline gives CDR1 MNHEY, CDR2 SVGAGI. This CDR3 is 16 amino acids long. The CDR3 protein is CASSYLTSGRPGELFF. CDR3 DNA sequence: TGTGCCAGCAGTTACCTGACTAGCGGGAGGCCCGGGGAGCTGTTTTTT.

This chain connects TRBV18 to TRBJ2-7; a possible D gene is TRBD2 (6 bases). CDR1 KGHSH and CDR2 LQKENI come from the germline V gene. The CDR3 is 15 amino acids. Trimming stripped 4 bases from V and 0 bases from J, with 13 bases between. The CDR3 reads CASSLGTPPSYEQYF. For the CDR3, the DNA is TGTGCCAGCTCACTCGGGACTCCACCCTCCTACGAGCAGTACTTC.

This clone was recorded a few times. The chain has TRBV27 and TRBJ2-7, with a weak D call TRBD1 (5 bases). Looked up from germline, CDR1 is MNHEY and CDR2 is SMNVEV (reference sequence). V gave up 5 bases and J gave up 2 bases, with 10 bases separating them. This CDR3 is built from 13 residues. CDR3 DNA sequence: TGTGCCAGCAGTCGACAGCGTACCTACGAGCAGTACTTC. It yields the protein CASSRQRTYEQYF.

This clone was seen a handful of times. The chain combines TRBV6-1 with TRBJ2-7, with 7 nucleotides matching TRBD1. The germline V gene has CDR1 MNHNS and CDR2 SASEGT. V shed 0 bases and J 4 bases; nucleotides not matched to a gene: 3. This CDR3 spans 14 amino acids. The DNA of the CDR3 is TGTGCCAGCAGTGAAGCAGGCAGGGGGTACGAGCAGTACTTC. The encoded protein is CASSEAGRGYEQYF.

The chain joins TRBV4-1 to TRBJ2-7, with D possibly called TRBD1 or TRBD2 (5 bases each). V was cut by 7 bases and J by 0 bases, with 16 bases left in between. The CDR3 is 15 residues long. From germline, CDR1 is MGHRA and CDR2 YSYEKL. The CDR3 loop is CASNNPGAGSYEQYF. For the CDR3, the DNA is TGCGCCAGCAACAATCCCGGGGCCGGCTCCTACGAGCAGTACTTC.

J is TRBJ2-2 and V is TRBV5-4; D is perhaps TRBD1 (5 bases). The V gene's germline CDR1 is SGHNT and CDR2 YYREEE (reference sequence). CDR3 length: 14 amino acids. The ends were cut back, 6 bases at V and 2 bases at J, with 11 bases in the middle. The DNA of the CDR3 is TGTGCCAGCAAGTTTGGACAAAACACCGGGGAGCTGTTTTTT. Protein product: CASKFGQNTGELFF.

The chain carries TRBV30 and TRBJ2-7, with D unclear. V was pared by 2 bases and J by 1 base, with 6 bases between. This CDR3 has 12 amino acids. Germline values: CDR1 GTSNPN, CDR2 SVGIG (reference sequence). The CDR3 is CAWSIRSYEQYF. The CDR3 DNA sequence: TGTGCCTGGAGTATCAGGTCCTACGAGCAGTACTTC.